A single sample is the source of the 24 T cell receptor beta chains below, sequenced in a study of response to subunit inactivated influenza vaccine. MiXCR was run by TCRdb on the RT-PCR reads, yielding one entry per CDR3 protein. The data show about 520,000 distinct CDR3 sequences, with around 25% seen just once and approximately 1.9% held by the top ten. Sequencing used CD4+ T cells sorted from PBMCs, obtained 4 to 6 days after vaccination. These receptor sequences come from a man aged 45-65 years who received an inactivated influenza vaccine.

This clonotype was detected a few times. This may be a read error, as it is one base from a much larger clone. V is TRBV5-1 and J is TRBJ1-4, with D unclear. CDR1 SGHRS and CDR2 YFSETQ come from the germline V gene. The CDR3 has 14 residues. In DNA, the CDR3 is TGCGCCAGCAGCTTAGAGAGGGCTAATGAAAAACCGTTTTTT. As protein: CASSLERANEKPFF.

This clonotype has just a few counts. The rearrangement links TRBV28 to TRBJ2-7, with 10 nucleotides matching TRBD2. CDR1 is MDHEN, CDR2 SYDVKM, per germline. V lost 6 bases and J lost 2; bases outside the gene matches: 7. The CDR3 spans 15 residues. CDR3 sequence (DNA): TGTGCCAGCAGACCTACTAGCGGGACCACCTACGAGCAGTACTTC. Translating gives CASRPTSGTTYEQYF.

This clonotype was found a few times. This rearrangement joins TRBV2 to TRBJ2-1, with D possibly matching TRBD2 (6 bases). CDR3 length: 16 amino acids. Germline CDR1 is SNHLY and CDR2 is FYNNEI. The V and J ends lost 7 bases and 0 bases respectively, with 16 bases between them. For the CDR3, the DNA is TGTGCCAGCATCTCCGGCGGGACCTCCTCCTACAATGAGCAGTTCTTC. Translation gives CASISGGTSSYNEQFF.

This sequence joins TRBV4-2 and TRBJ2-1; D is possibly TRBD2 (6 bases). This CDR3 spans 17 amino acids. CDR1 LGHNA and CDR2 YNFKEQ come from the germline V gene. The V end lost 0 bases, the J end lost 3 bases, and 15 bases lay between the germline ends. CDR3 amino acids: CASSQDIRRGRYNEQFF. The CDR3 nucleotides are TGTGCCAGCAGCCAAGATATACGGCGGGGCCGCTACAATGAGCAGTTCTTC.

This clonotype was seen at least ten times. The CDR3 reads CASSLHTYGRENSNQPQHF. The CDR3 DNA reads as TGTGCCAGCAGCTTACACACTTACGGACGGGAGAATAGCAATCAGCCCCAGCATTTT. V usage is TRBV11-1 and J usage is TRBJ1-5, with D uncertain. Trimming removed 2 bases at V and 0 bases at J, with 20 bases between. This CDR3 region has 19 residues. Germline V gene lookup returns CDR1 SGHAT and CDR2 FQDESV (reference sequence). The full variable domain, completed using reference TRBV11-1 and TRBJ1-5, is EAEVAQSPRYKITEKSQAVAFWCDPISGHATLYWYRQILGQGPELLVQFQDESVVDDSQLPKDRFSAERLKGVDSTLKIQPAELGDSAMYLCASSLHTYGRENSNQPQHFGDGTRLSIL.

In its sample, this clonotype was seen a few times. The V gene is TRBV9, the J gene TRBJ1-1; D is ambiguous. The CDR3 length is 15 residues. Between the trimmed V and J ends, which lost 0 bases and 0 bases, there was a span of 9 bases. Germline V gene sequence: CDR1 SGDLS, CDR2 YYNGEE. The CDR3 loop is CASSVVAGMNTEAFF. For the CDR3, the DNA is TGTGCCAGCAGCGTAGTAGCAGGTATGAACACTGAAGCTTTCTTT.

The V gene is TRBV12-1, the J gene TRBJ2-7. TRBV12-1 represents a pseudogene. The CDR3 extends over 14 amino acids. This CDR3 is CASSFERGCYEQYF. CDR3 nucleotides: TGTGCCAGCAGCTTTGAACGGGGCTGCTACGAGCAGTACTTC.

The rearrangement links TRBV5-1 to TRBJ2-1; 10 nucleotides align to TRBD2. The CDR3 totals 15 residues. Germline loops: CDR1 SGHRS, CDR2 YFSETQ. The junction had 9 bases not matched to a gene; V was cut back by 4 bases and J by 8 bases. CDR3 protein: CASSLGASGSYEQFF. As DNA, the CDR3 is TGCGCCAGCAGCCTTGGGGCTAGCGGGAGCTATGAGCAGTTCTTC.

The chain joins TRBV5-6 to TRBJ1-6; D is possibly TRBD1 (5 bases). Germline V gene data show CDR1 as SGHDT and CDR2 as YYEEEE. Between the trimmed V and J ends, which lost 1 base and 9 bases, there was a span of 17 bases. CDR3 length: 16 amino acids. For the CDR3, the DNA is TGTGCCAGCAGCTTGTATGGAGGGGATACTCCTTCACCCCTCCACTTT. Translating gives CASSLYGGDTPSPLHF. Supplemented by reference TRBV5-6 and TRBJ1-6, the full variable domain reads DAGVTQSPTHLIKTRGQQVTLRCSPKSGHDTVSWYQQALGQGPQFIFQYYEEEERQRGNFPDRFSGHQFPNYSSELNVNALLLGDSALYLCASSLYGGDTPSPLHFGNGTRLTVT.

The J gene is TRBJ2-5, the V gene TRBV21-1; whether TRBD1, the table's D call, matches the DNA was not checked. TRBV21-1 is a known pseudogene. There are 15 residues in the CDR3. In nucleotides, the CDR3 is TGTGCCAGCAGCAATCCCGTCCGAGAGGTGGAGACCCAGTACTTC. This gives the protein CASSNPVREVETQYF.

The rearrangement joins TRBV2 to TRBJ1-3; D call uncertain. This CDR3 has 15 residues. Trimming took off 2 bases at V and 7 bases at J, with 15 bases between the two ends. Germline V CDR1 and CDR2: SNHLY, FYNNEI. The CDR3: CASSELQARRNTIYF. CDR3 DNA: TGTGCCAGCAGTGAATTGCAGGCCCGGCGCAACACCATATATTTT.

In regard to this clonotype: One end of the junction does not line up with germline, which may come from a read error. The chain has TRBV20-1 and TRBJ2-7; D uncertain. Germline CDR1 and CDR2: DFQATT and SNEGSKA (reference sequence). This CDR3 spans 16 amino acids. Written as DNA, the CDR3 is TGCAGTGCTCCACAACCATCCTGGGCAGGCTCCTACAAGCAGTACTTC. Amino acid sequence: CSAPQPSWAGSYKQYF.

This clonotype was seen only a few times. The chain employs TRBV9 and TRBJ2-3; D gene unclear. The germline CDR1 and CDR2 sequences are SGDLS and YYNGEE. CDR3 length: 13 residues. Trimming removed 1 base at V and 2 bases at J, with 5 bases between. The CDR3 spells CASSVPDTDTQYF. The DNA for the CDR3 is TGTGCCAGCAGCGTACCCGACACAGATACGCAGTATTTT.

This rearrangement joins TRBV20-1 to TRBJ1-5; D not resolved. The V end was cut by 0 bases, the J end by 5 bases, with 11 bases between. The V gene's germline CDR1 is DFQATT and CDR2 SNEGSKA (reference sequence). This CDR3 comprises 14 residues. CDR3 loop: CSARDLGRDQPQHF. The CDR3 nucleotides are TGCAGTGCTAGAGATTTGGGGAGAGATCAGCCCCAGCATTTT.

The V gene is TRBV10-1, the J gene TRBJ2-7; 10 bases fit TRBD1. V shed 0 bases and J 0 bases; nucleotides not matched to a gene: 8. CDR3 length: 18 residues. Germline values: CDR1 WNHNN, CDR2 SYGVQD (reference sequence). This CDR3 reads CASSESGTGVFPSYEQYF. The CDR3 DNA follows: TGCGCCAGCAGTGAGTCAGGGACAGGGGTATTTCCCTCCTACGAGCAGTACTTC.

This clonotype occurred a few times. This chain uses TRBV4-1 with TRBJ2-1; 13 positions match TRBD2. V was pared by 3 bases and J by 1 base, with 3 bases of the junction left unmatched. The CDR3 runs 17 residues. Per germline, CDR1 MGHRA and CDR2 YSYEKL. The DNA for the CDR3 is TGCGCCAGCAGCCAGGGGGGACTAGCGGGGTCCTACAATGAGCAGTTCTTC. Translating gives CASSQGGLAGSYNEQFF.

This clonotype was recorded a few times. The rearrangement links TRBV7-2 to TRBJ2-7, with 7 bases matching TRBD1. Germline V lookup: CDR1 SGHTA, CDR2 FQGNSA. The CDR3 is 14 amino acids. V shed 5 bases, J shed 7 bases, and the junction held 11 bases outside the gene matches. CDR3 bases: TGTGCCAGCAGCCCCGTATCAGGGGGTGATGAGCAGTACTTC. Amino acid sequence: CASSPVSGGDEQYF.

V gene TRBV20-1 combines with J gene TRBJ1-2, with D unresolved. Per the germline V gene, CDR1 is DFQATT and CDR2 is SNEGSKA (reference sequence). The V and J ends lost 6 bases and 3 bases respectively, with 14 bases between them. CDR3 length: 13 amino acids. The CDR3 DNA reads TGCAGTGCCACGGAGGAGCTCGACTATGGCTACACCTTC. Its translation: CSATEELDYGYTF.

This clonotype was observed a few times. The J gene is TRBJ2-1, the V gene TRBV10-3; TRBD2 matches 9 bases. The CDR3 has 16 amino acids. Trimming at V came to 5 bases and at J to 8 bases, leaving 13 bases not matched to a gene. Germline V lookup: CDR1 ENHRY, CDR2 SYGVKD. CDR3 nucleotide sequence: TGTGCCATCAGTCGAACCGATGCGGGAGGGTGGGATGAGCAGTTCTTC. It specifies CAISRTDAGGWDEQFF.

This clonotype has a handful of counts. The gene calls are TRBV12-3 or TRBV12-4 and TRBJ2-3; 8 nucleotides match TRBD2. The CDR3 is made up of 16 amino acids. V gave up 5 bases and J gave up 5 bases; unmatched junction bases: 12. CDR3 in amino acids: CASSPIAAGTRDTQYF. The CDR3 bases are TGTGCCAGCAGTCCCATTGCAGCAGGGACTAGAGATACGCAGTATTTT.

The J gene is TRBJ2-3, the V gene TRBV7-9; tentatively, D is TRBD2 (6 bases). Germline V gives CDR1 SEHNR, CDR2 FQNEAQ (reference sequence). The CDR3 is made up of 13 amino acids. Trimming took 3 bases from V and 8 from J, leaving 12 bases between them. The DNA for the CDR3 is TGTGCCAGCAGCTTTGATCAGGGAGGTACGCAGTATTTT. This gives the protein CASSFDQGGTQYF.

V gene TRBV14 combines with J gene TRBJ2-3, with 9 bases matching TRBD2. The CDR3 runs to 14 residues. The V segment lost 2 bases and the J segment 3 bases; nucleotides outside the gene matches: 0. Germline loops: CDR1 SGHDN, CDR2 FVKESK. The CDR3 sequence: CASSQLAGTDTQYF. CDR3 nucleotides: TGTGCCAGCAGCCAACTAGCGGGAACAGATACGCAGTATTTT. Complete variable domain (other parts from reference TRBV14 and TRBJ2-3): EAGVTQFPSHSVIEKGQTVTLRCDPISGHDNLYWYRRVMGKEIKFLLHFVKESKQDESGMPNNRFLAERTGGTYSTLKVQPAELEDSGVYFCASSQLAGTDTQYFGPGTRLTVL.

The rearrangement joins TRBV5-4 to TRBJ2-2; 7 positions agree with TRBD2. Germline V gives CDR1 SGHNT, CDR2 YYREEE (reference sequence). CDR3 length: 17 amino acids. The V gene end was trimmed by 4 bases and the J gene end by 0 bases; junction bases not matched to a gene: 9. CDR3 DNA sequence: TGTGCCAGCAGCGCCCGAACTAGCGACCCGAACACCGGGGAGCTGTTTTTT. This sequence encodes CASSARTSDPNTGELFF. Drawing the rest from reference TRBV5-4 and TRBJ2-2, the complete variable domain is ETGVTQSPTHLIKTRGQQVTLRCSSQSGHNTVSWYQQALGQGPQFIFQYYREEENGRGNFPPRFSGLQFPNYSSELNVNALELDDSALYLCASSARTSDPNTGELFFGEGSRLTVL.

This clonotype came up a few times. DNA for the CDR3: TGTGCCAGCACCCCCCGCCCAGCGGGAGGCGGAAAGCAGTACTTC. Amino acids: CASTPRPAGGGKQYF. The chain is built from TRBV28 and TRBJ2-7; 9 bases match TRBD2. CDR1 and CDR2 from the germline V gene are MDHEN and SYDVKM. There are 15 residues in the CDR3. Unmatched junction bases numbered 15, after V lost 7 bases and J lost 8 bases.